Below, 22 T cell receptor beta chains from the same sample are listed, as sequenced in a study of blood T cell repertoires in COVID-19. Using immunoSEQ multiplex PCR, the repertoire was profiled, and TCRdb retains in-frame clones only, with some absent. The sample includes 100,000 or so clones, approximately 80% of them seen just once. The specimen was peripheral blood. The receptor source for this set is a human donor in a cohort sampled during active COVID-19.

The rearrangement links TRBV30 to TRBJ2-4; D might be TRBD1 (6 bases). The CDR3 sequence is 13 residues long. V was shortened by 7 bases and J by 0 bases, with 10 bases between the two germline ends. CDR1 GTSNPN and CDR2 SVGIG come from the germline V gene (reference sequence). As DNA, the CDR3 is TGTGCCTACGCAGGGGTAGCCAAAAACATTCAGTACTTC. As protein: CAYAGVAKNIQYF.

This rearrangement joins TRBV5-6 to TRBJ1-4; D ambiguous. The ends were cut back, 0 bases at V and 0 bases at J, with 6 bases in the middle. Germline V gene data show CDR1 as SGHDT and CDR2 as YYEEEE. This CDR3 is built from 15 residues. The CDR3 spells CASSLARATNEKLFF. The CDR3 DNA is TGTGCCAGCAGCTTGGCGCGTGCAACTAATGAAAAACTGTTTTTT.

The chain recombines TRBV29-1 with TRBJ2-7, with TRBD1 as a possible D gene (5 bases). Germline V gene lookup returns CDR1 SQVTM and CDR2 ANQGSEA. The CDR3 extends over 13 amino acids. V lost 6 bases and J 1 base, leaving 13 bases between the germline ends. CDR3: CSVQVDTSYEQYF. In DNA, the CDR3 is TGCAGCGTCCAGGTGGACACATCCTACGAGCAGTACTTC.

This clone was counted a few times. This chain joins TRBV14 and TRBJ1-3; 8 nucleotides match TRBD1. V shed 3 bases, J shed 2 bases, and the junction held 0 bases outside the gene matches. Germline loops: CDR1 SGHDN, CDR2 FVKESK. The CDR3 has 14 amino acids. CDR3 loop: CASSQDRAGNTIYF. CDR3 nucleotide sequence: TGTGCCAGCAGCCAGGACAGGGCTGGAAACACCATATATTTT.

The gene calls are TRBV10-3 and TRBJ2-7; TRBD1 matches at 8 bases. The CDR3 length is 15 residues. V trimming: 3 bases; J trimming: 0 bases; junction bases outside the gene matches: 4. The germline CDR1 and CDR2 sequences are ENHRY and SYGVKD. This chain's CDR3 is CAISDGTGVSYEQYF. CDR3 bases: TGTGCCATCAGTGATGGGACAGGCGTCTCCTACGAGCAGTACTTC.

The J gene is TRBJ2-5, the V gene TRBV5-4, with TRBD2 as a possible D gene (5 bases). Trimming removed 1 base at V and 2 bases at J, with 9 bases between. The CDR3 totals 14 residues. Germline V gives CDR1 SGHNT, CDR2 YYREEE (reference sequence). The CDR3 loop reads CASSLKLGQETQYF. CDR3 DNA sequence: TGTGCCAGCAGCTTGAAACTAGGGCAAGAGACCCAGTACTTC.

The chain couples TRBV20-1 to TRBJ1-2; D might be TRBD1 (6 bases). Looked up from germline, CDR1 is DFQATT and CDR2 is SNEGSKA (reference sequence). This CDR3 is 11 amino acids long. The V gene lost 6 bases and the J gene lost 4 bases, with 9 bases spanning the gap. In nucleotides, the CDR3 is TGCAGTGCCGGGACATTCTATGGCTACACCTTC. Its protein product is CSAGTFYGYTF.

The chain links TRBV7-8 to TRBJ2-7; tentative D call: TRBD1 (7 bases). CDR3 length: 15 residues. The V end lost 7 bases, the J end lost 2 bases, and 18 bases lay between the germline ends. Germline V gene data show CDR1 as SGHVS and CDR2 as FQNEAQ. The CDR3 here is CASNRQGGDAYEQYF. For the CDR3, the DNA is TGTGCCAGCAATAGGCAGGGGGGCGACGCCTACGAGCAGTACTTC.

The gene calls are TRBV5-1 and TRBJ2-7; D not resolved. The germline CDR1 and CDR2 sequences are SGHRS and YFSETQ. Trimming took 4 bases from V and 5 from J, leaving 10 bases between them. The CDR3 spans 12 residues. The CDR3 sequence: CASSTNTNEQYF. The CDR3 coding sequence is TGCGCCAGCAGCACGAACACAAACGAGCAGTACTTC.

The rearrangement uses TRBV7-9 and TRBJ1-4; 7 positions agree with TRBD1. V was clipped by 5 bases and J by 0 bases; unmatched bases: 9. From germline, CDR1 is SEHNR and CDR2 FQNEAQ (reference sequence). The CDR3 length is 17 residues. The CDR3 DNA reads as TGTGCCAGCAGCCTACCAGACAGGGCGCCAACTAATGAAAAACTGTTTTTT. It encodes CASSLPDRAPTNEKLFF.

The rearrangement uses TRBV6-4 and TRBJ2-7, with TRBD1 matching 10 bases. The CDR3 totals 13 residues. Trimming at V came to 11 bases and at J to 4 bases, leaving 8 bases not matched to a gene. CDR1 is MRHNA, CDR2 SNTAGT, per germline. CDR3 loop: CALNGDRGYEQYF. CDR3 sequence (DNA): TGTGCCCTAAATGGGGACAGGGGTTACGAGCAGTACTTC.

In this sample, this clone turned up once. The rearrangement uses TRBV21-1 and TRBJ2-7; TRBD1 is the table's D call and was not checked against the DNA. TRBV21-1 is a recognized pseudogene. This CDR3 is 15 amino acids long. CDR3 in amino acids: CASSKEDRAICEQYF. The CDR3 nucleotides are TGTGCCAGCAGCAAAGAGGACAGGGCTATTTGCGAGCAGTACTTC.

This chain uses TRBV4-1 with TRBJ2-7, with a possible D match to TRBD2 (5 bases). CDR3 length: 14 amino acids. Germline V lookup: CDR1 MGHRA, CDR2 YSYEKL. V lost 2 bases and J 0 bases, leaving 8 bases between the germline ends. CDR3 coding DNA: TGCGCCAGCAGCCAATGGAGGAGCTCCTACGAGCAGTACTTC. Translated: CASSQWRSSYEQYF.

This rearrangement joins TRBV28 to TRBJ2-7, with 12 nucleotides matching TRBD1. Germline values: CDR1 MDHEN, CDR2 SYDVKM. The V gene end was trimmed by 2 bases and the J gene end by 7 bases; junction bases not matched to a gene: 9. This CDR3 spans 16 amino acids. The CDR3 DNA follows: TGTGCCAGCAGTTTAAAGCCGGGACAGGGGGCGGGAGAGCAGTACTTC. Its protein is CASSLKPGQGAGEQYF.

V and J are TRBV14 and TRBJ2-5; TRBD2 matches at 8 bases. J lost 5 bases, V lost 0 bases, and 8 bases had no gene match. CDR1 and CDR2 from the germline V gene are SGHDN and FVKESK. The CDR3 contains 16 residues. CDR3 in amino acids: CASSQDGRASRETQYF. The CDR3 region has the DNA TGTGCCAGCAGCCAAGACGGGAGGGCCTCCCGGGAGACCCAGTACTTC.

The chain employs TRBV27 and TRBJ1-5; 7 bases match TRBD1. The CDR3 contains 18 residues. Germline loops: CDR1 MNHEY, CDR2 SMNVEV (reference sequence). The trim removed 5 bases at V and 0 bases at J, leaving 13 bases unmatched. The chain's CDR3 is CASSLRQGAGYSNQPQHF. The CDR3 DNA follows: TGTGCCAGCAGTCTAAGACAGGGAGCCGGCTATAGCAATCAGCCCCAGCATTTT.

This clone was detected only a few times. This chain's CDR3 is CASSLTGQGGTEAFF. The CDR3 DNA reads TGTGCCAGCAGTTTAACGGGACAGGGGGGAACTGAAGCTTTCTTT. The V call is TRBV27, the J call TRBJ1-1; TRBD1 matches at 11 bases. Germline trimming cut 2 bases from V and 5 bases from J; bases unmatched to any gene: 4. The CDR3 sequence is 15 residues long. Germline loops: CDR1 MNHEY, CDR2 SMNVEV (reference sequence).

This clone came up a few times. The V call is TRBV28, the J call TRBJ2-2, with D maybe TRBD1 (6 bases). Germline CDR1 reads MDHEN; CDR2 reads SYDVKM. V was clipped by 7 bases and J by 8 bases, with 14 bases between them. The CDR3 loop spans 13 amino acids. The CDR3 region is CASTSYRAGELFF. For the CDR3, the DNA is TGTGCCAGCACTTCCTACAGGGCTGGGGAGCTGTTTTTT.

This rearrangement joins TRBV20-1 to TRBJ2-5; possibly TRBD2 for D (5 bases). CDR3 size: 11 residues. The V gene's germline CDR1 is DFQATT and CDR2 SNEGSKA (reference sequence). The germline V and J ends were trimmed by 5 bases and 4 bases, with 8 bases remaining between them. Here the CDR3 DNA reads TGCAGTGCTCCCGGGATAGAGACCCAGTACTTC. Translation gives CSAPGIETQYF.

This chain uses TRBV14 with TRBJ2-7, with a possible D match to TRBD1 (5 bases). Germline V gene lookup returns CDR1 SGHDN and CDR2 FVKESK. CDR3 length: 15 residues. V gave up 0 bases and J gave up 5 bases, with 14 bases separating them. The CDR3 nucleotides are TGTGCCAGCAGCCAAGATCCCGAGACAGTCGACGAGCAGTACTTC. It specifies CASSQDPETVDEQYF.

The genes are TRBV2 and TRBJ2-7; D not resolved. Trimming removed 3 bases from V and 0 bases from J, with 9 bases in between. CDR3 length: 14 amino acids. CDR1 and CDR2 (germline): SNHLY, FYNNEI. CDR3 protein: CASSDFSSSYEQYF. As DNA, the CDR3 is TGTGCCAGCAGTGACTTTTCTAGCTCCTACGAGCAGTACTTC.

The genes are TRBV28 and TRBJ1-6; D not resolved. This CDR3 comprises 15 residues. Germline V lookup: CDR1 MDHEN, CDR2 SYDVKM. V shed 6 bases and J shed 9 bases, with 18 bases lying between them. CDR3 in DNA: TGTGCCAGCAGCTCCGATGTGTCCGGTCGTTCACCCCTCCACTTT. Amino acid sequence: CASSSDVSGRSPLHF.